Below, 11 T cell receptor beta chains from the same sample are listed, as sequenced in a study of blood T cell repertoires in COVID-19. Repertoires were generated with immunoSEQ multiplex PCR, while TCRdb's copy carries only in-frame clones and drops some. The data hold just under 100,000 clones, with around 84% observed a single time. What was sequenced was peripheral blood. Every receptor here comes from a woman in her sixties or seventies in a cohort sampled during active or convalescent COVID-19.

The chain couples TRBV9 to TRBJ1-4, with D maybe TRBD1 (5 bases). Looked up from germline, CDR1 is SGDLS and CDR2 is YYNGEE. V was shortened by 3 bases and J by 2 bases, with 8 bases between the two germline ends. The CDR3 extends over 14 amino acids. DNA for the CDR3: TGTGCCAGCAGCGCACGACAGACTAATGAAAAACTGTTTTTT. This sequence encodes CASSARQTNEKLFF.

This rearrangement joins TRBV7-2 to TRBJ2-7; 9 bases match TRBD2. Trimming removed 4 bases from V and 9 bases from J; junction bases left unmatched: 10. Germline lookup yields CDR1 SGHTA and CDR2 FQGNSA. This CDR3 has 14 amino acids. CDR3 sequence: CASSSRVLAGVQYF. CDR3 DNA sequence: TGTGCCAGCAGCTCCAGAGTATTAGCGGGAGTGCAGTACTTC.

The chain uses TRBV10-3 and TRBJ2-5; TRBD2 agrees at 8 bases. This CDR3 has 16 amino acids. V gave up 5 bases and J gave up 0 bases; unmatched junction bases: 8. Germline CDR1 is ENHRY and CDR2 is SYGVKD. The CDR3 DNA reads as TGTGCCATCAGTAAACTAGCGGCACCGTACCAAGAGACCCAGTACTTC. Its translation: CAISKLAAPYQETQYF.

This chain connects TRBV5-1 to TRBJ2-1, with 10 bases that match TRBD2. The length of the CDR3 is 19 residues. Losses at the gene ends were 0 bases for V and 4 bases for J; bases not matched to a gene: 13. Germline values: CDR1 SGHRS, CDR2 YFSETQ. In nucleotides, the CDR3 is TGCGCCAGCAGCTTGGTACAGTCCTTACCGGGACTAGCGTACAATGAGCAGTTCTTC. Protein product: CASSLVQSLPGLAYNEQFF.

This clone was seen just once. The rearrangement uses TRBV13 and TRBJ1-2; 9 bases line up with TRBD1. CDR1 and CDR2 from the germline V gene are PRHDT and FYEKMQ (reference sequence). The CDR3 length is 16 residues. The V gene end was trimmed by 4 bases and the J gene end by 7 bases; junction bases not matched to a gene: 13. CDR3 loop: CASSSAGTGPRGGYTF. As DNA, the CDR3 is TGTGCCAGCAGCTCGGCCGGGACAGGGCCACGGGGTGGCTACACCTTC.

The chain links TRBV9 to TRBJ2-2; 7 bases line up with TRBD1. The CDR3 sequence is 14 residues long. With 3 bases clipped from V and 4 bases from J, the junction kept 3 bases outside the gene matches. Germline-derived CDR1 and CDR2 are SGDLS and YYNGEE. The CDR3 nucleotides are TGTGCCAGCAGCGCTGACAGGGTCACCGGGGAGCTGTTTTTT. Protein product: CASSADRVTGELFF.

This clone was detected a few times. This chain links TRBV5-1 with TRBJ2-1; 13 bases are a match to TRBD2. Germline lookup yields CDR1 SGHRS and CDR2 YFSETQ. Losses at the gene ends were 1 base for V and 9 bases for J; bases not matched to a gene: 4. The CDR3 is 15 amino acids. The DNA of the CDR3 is TGCGCCAGCAGCTTGAGGACTAGCGGGAGAGGTGAGCAGTTCTTC. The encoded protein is CASSLRTSGRGEQFF.

This CDR3 reads CAISEPRWLAGAGEDEQFF. The CDR3 DNA follows: TGTGCCATCAGTGAGCCCAGGTGGCTAGCGGGAGCTGGGGAGGATGAGCAGTTCTTC. The gene calls are TRBV10-3 and TRBJ2-1; 10 positions agree with TRBD2. The CDR3 is 19 amino acids. Germline CDR1 is ENHRY and CDR2 is SYGVKD. Losses at the gene ends were 2 bases for V and 8 bases for J; bases not matched to a gene: 18.

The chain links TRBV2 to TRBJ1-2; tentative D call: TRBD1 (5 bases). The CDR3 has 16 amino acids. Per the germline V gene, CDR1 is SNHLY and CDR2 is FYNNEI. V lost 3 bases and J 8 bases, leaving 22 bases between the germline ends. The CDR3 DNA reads TGTGCCAGCAGTGAGAAGAGATTCACAGGACTAGTGGGCTACACCTTC. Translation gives CASSEKRFTGLVGYTF. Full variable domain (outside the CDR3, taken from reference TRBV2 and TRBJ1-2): EPEVTQTPSHQVTQMGQEVILRCVPISNHLYFYWYRQILGQKVEFLVSFYNNEISEKSEIFDDQFSVERPDGSNFTLKIRSTKLEDSAMYFCASSEKRFTGLVGYTFGSGTRLTVV.

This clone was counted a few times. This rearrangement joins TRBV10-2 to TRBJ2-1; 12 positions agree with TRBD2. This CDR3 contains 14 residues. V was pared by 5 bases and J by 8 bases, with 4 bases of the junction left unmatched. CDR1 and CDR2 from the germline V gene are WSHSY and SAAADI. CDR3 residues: CASSRLAGDYEQFF. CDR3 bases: TGCGCCAGCAGTCGACTAGCGGGAGACTATGAGCAGTTCTTC.

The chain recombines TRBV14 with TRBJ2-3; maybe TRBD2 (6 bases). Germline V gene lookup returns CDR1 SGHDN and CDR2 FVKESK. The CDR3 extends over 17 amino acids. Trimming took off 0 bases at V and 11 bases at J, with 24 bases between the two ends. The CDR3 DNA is TGTGCCAGCAGCCAAGATATAGGCACTAGCATGCCGTCGAGGCAGTATTTT. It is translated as CASSQDIGTSMPSRQYF.